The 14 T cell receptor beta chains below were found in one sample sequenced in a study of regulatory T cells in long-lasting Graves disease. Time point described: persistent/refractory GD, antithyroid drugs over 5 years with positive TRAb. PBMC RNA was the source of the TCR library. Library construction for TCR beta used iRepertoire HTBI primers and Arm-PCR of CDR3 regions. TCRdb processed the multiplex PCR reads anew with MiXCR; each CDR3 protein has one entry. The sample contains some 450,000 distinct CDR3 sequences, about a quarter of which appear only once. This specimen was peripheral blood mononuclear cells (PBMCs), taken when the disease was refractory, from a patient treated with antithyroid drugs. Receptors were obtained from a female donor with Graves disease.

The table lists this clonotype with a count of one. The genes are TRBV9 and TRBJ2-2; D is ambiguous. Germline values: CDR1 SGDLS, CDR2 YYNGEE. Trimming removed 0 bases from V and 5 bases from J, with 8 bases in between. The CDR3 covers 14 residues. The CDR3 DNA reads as TGTGCCAGCAGCGTAGGACCCGGGACCGGGGAGCTGTTTTTT. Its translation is CASSVGPGTGELFF.

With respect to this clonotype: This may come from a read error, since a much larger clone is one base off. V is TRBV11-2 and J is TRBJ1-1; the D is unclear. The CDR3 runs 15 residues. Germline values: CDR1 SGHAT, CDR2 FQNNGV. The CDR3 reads CASSFSVGLSTETFF. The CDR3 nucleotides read TGTGCCAGCAGCTTCAGCGTGGGCCTTAGCACTGAAACTTTCTTT.

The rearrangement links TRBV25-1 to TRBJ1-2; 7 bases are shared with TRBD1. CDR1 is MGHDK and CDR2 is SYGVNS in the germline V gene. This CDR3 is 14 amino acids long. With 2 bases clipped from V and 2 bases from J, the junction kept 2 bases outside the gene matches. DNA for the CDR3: TGTGCCAGCAGTGAACCGGGACAGAACTATGGCTACACCTTC. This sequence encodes CASSEPGQNYGYTF.

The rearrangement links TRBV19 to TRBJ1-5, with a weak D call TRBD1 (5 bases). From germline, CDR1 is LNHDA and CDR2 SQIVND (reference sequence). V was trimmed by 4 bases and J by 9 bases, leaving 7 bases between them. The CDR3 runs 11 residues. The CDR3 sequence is CASSTQGPQHF. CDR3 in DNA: TGTGCCAGTAGTACCCAGGGGCCCCAGCATTTT.

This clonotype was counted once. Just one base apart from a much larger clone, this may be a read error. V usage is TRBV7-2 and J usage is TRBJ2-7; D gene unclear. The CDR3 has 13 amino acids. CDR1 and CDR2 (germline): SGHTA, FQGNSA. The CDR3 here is CASSFDSGFEQCF. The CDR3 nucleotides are TGTGCCAGCAGCTTTGATTCTGGGTTCGAGCAGTGCTTC.

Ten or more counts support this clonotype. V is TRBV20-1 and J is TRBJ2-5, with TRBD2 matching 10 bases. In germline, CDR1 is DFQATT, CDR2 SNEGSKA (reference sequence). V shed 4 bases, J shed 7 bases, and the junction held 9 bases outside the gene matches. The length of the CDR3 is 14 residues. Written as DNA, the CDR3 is TGCAGTGCTACGCTAGCGGGAGAATTGAGGACCCAGTACTTC. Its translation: CSATLAGELRTQYF.

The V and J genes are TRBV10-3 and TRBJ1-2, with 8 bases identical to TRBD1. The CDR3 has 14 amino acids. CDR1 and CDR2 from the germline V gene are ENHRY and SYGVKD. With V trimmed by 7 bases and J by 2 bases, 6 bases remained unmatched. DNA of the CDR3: TGTGCCATCATTCAGGGGGCGCCGAACTATGGCTACACCTTC. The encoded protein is CAIIQGAPNYGYTF.

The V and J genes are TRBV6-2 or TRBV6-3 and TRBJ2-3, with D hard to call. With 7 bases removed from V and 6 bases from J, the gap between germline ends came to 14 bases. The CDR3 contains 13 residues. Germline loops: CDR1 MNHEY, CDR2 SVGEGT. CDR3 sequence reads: CASTNPRHDTQYF. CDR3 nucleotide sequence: TGTGCCAGCACTAATCCCCGGCACGATACGCAGTATTTT.

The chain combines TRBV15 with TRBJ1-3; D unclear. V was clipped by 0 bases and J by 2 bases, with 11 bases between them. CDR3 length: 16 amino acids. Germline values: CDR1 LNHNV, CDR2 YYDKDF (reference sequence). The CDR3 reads CATSREQQPTGNTIYF. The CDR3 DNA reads TGTGCCACCAGCAGAGAACAGCAACCTACTGGAAACACCATATATTTT. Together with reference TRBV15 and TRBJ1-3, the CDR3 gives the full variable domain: DAMVIQNPRYQVTQFGKPVTLSCSQTLNHNVMYWYQQKSSQAPKLLFHYYDKDFNNEADTPDNFQSRRPNTSFCFLDIRSPGLGDTAMYLCATSREQQPTGNTIYFGEGSWLTVV.

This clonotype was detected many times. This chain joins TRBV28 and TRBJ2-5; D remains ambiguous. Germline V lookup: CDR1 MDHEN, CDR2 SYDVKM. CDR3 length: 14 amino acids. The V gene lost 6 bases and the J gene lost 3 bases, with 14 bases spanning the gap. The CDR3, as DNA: TGTGCCAGCAGCTCCTCGCTGGCAGAAGAGACCCAGTACTTC. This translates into CASSSSLAEETQYF.

The CDR3 DNA sequence: TGTGCCTGGGAACAGGGGCAGGAAACTGAAGCTTTCTTT. Its translation is CAWEQGQETEAFF. The rearrangement joins TRBV30 to TRBJ1-1; 7 nucleotides align to TRBD1. The germline V gene has CDR1 GTSNPN and CDR2 SVGIG (reference sequence). The length of the CDR3 is 13 residues. The V segment lost 5 bases and the J segment 5 bases; nucleotides outside the gene matches: 8. Variable domain in full (rest from reference TRBV30 and TRBJ1-1): SQTIHQWPATLVQPVGSPLSLECTVEGTSNPNLYWYRQAAGRGLQLLFYSVGIGQISSEVPQNLSASRPQDRQFILSSKKLLLSDSGFYLCAWEQGQETEAFFGQGTRLTVV.

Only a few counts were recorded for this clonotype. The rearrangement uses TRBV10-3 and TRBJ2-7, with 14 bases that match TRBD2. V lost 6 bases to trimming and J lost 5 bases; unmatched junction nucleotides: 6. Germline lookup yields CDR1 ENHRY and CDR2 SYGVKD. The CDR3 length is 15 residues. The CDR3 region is CAIRGTSGSMNEQYF. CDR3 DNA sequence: TGTGCCATCAGGGGGACTAGCGGGAGTATGAACGAGCAGTACTTC.

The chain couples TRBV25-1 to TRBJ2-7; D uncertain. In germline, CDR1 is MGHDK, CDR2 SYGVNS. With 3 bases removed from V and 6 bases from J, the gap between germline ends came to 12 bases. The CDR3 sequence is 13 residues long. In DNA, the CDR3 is TGTGCCAGCAGTGATGGCAGAGTATCCGAGCAGTACTTC. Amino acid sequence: CASSDGRVSEQYF.

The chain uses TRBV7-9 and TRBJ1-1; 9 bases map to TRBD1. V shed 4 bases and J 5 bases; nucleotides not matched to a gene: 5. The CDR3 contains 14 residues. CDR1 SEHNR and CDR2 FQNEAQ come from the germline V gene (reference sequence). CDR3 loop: CASSSLQGATEAFF. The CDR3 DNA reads TGTGCCAGCAGCTCCTTACAGGGGGCAACTGAAGCTTTCTTT.